This T cell receptor (beta chain) was observed in a study of blood T cell repertoires in COVID-19. The overall study: Sites in the United States, Italy and Spain provided acute and convalescent COVID-19 samples. The cDNA or gDNA used as material had been derived from T cells, B-cell-depleted T cells, or PBMCs.

Per the original data handling: Using reference gene primer amplification, nucleated cell counts were estimated. Sequencing was performed with immunoSEQ multiplex PCR; in TCRdb, only in-frame clones are kept and a portion is missing. The V and J calls and clone size are taken from that table; D and trimming were inferred from the DNA. The data show some 180,000 clones, roughly four fifths seen once. The CDR3 length is 15 residues. The sequence came from a woman between 40 and 50 years old with COVID-19, enrolled during active disease. The genes are TRBV1 and TRBJ2-3; the table names TRBD2, a call not compared with the DNA. TRBV1 has pseudogene status. Material for sequencing was peripheral blood. The CDR3 DNA reads as TGCACCAGCAGCGTCGGACTACCTAGCACAGATACGCAGTATTTT. Protein product: CTSSVGLPSTDTQYF.